The T cell receptor (beta chain) described here comes from a study of T-cell memory formation after mild COVID-19. Study-wide results and limits: Clones shrinking from day 15 to 85 showed even CD4/CD8 mixes; later expanders tilted CD4+. Mostly located in CM and EM were contracting CD4+ clones, with contracting CD8+ clones located in EMRA.

cDNA libraries for TCR alpha and TCR beta, carrying sample barcodes and UMIs, came from 5'RACE with constant-segment primers. TCRdb redid the calling of the 5' RACE reads with MiXCR, one entry per CDR3 protein. The sample lists about 310,000 distinct CDR3 sequences, roughly 21% occurring once. V shed 4 bases, J shed 7 bases, and the junction held 6 bases outside the gene matches. The length of the CDR3 is 14 residues. Germline V lookup: CDR1 SGDLS, CDR2 YYNGEE. About this clonotype: Its antigen is undetermined.

The sample was PBMCs or a T cell subset sorted from them (not recorded which). The clonotype was recovered from a man younger than 35 who had mild COVID-19 (a few samples of this study predate the infection). Cell type and time point are not known. The V call is TRBV9, the J call TRBJ1-2; 11 nucleotides match TRBD1. In DNA, the CDR3 is TGTGCCAGCAGCACCCGGACAGGGGGCGGTGGCTACACCTTC. Translated, it gives CASSTRTGGGGYTF. Full variable domain (missing parts from reference TRBV9 and TRBJ1-2): DSGVTQTPKHLITATGQRVTLRCSPRSGDLSVYWYQQSLDQGLQFLIQYYNGEERAKGNILERFSAQQFPDLHSELNLSSLELGDSALYFCASSTRTGGGGYTFGSGTRLTVV.